This T cell receptor beta chain appears in the sequencing data of a study of blood T cells in healthy people across ages (dated by TCRdb to about 2015). The study in broad terms: In model experiments, roughly one uniquely barcoded TCR beta cDNA molecule per two T cells was captured by template switching. Using deep sequencing normalized with unique cDNA molecular identifiers, the study measured how TCR beta repertoire diversity changes with age. The donors were divided into four age groups: young (average approximately 16 years), middle-aged (around 41), aged (under 70) and long-lived (roughly 88). Donors of different ages were randomly distributed across sequencing lanes to avoid experimental bias. For two donors (one aged 18 to 29 and one aged 80 or older), the study analyzed two additional independent replicas of 1 million unique cDNA reads from the same blood draw.

The library was obtained by 5' RACE. The data were produced on an Illumina HiSeq 2500. The second PCR ran for about 7 to 11 cycles and used a J-beta primer mix along with a sample-barcoded 5' primer. A template-switch 5' adaptor carrying 12 random nucleotides introduced a unique molecular identifier onto each TCR beta cDNA molecule. Each sample yielded at least 2.5 million CDR3-containing paired-end reads. First-strand cDNA was synthesized from all RNA with the Mint cDNA synthesis kit, primed by a TRBC-specific oligonucleotide. Following uracil-DNA glycosylase treatment, all cDNA underwent a first 18-cycle PCR with the universal primers M1SS and BC2_uni_R. As for the authors' bioinformatics: For normalization, 1 million high-quality reads, each with a distinct molecular identifier, were randomly selected from each sample. Instead of being binned into consensus sequences, reads with shared molecular identifiers were discarded. MiTCR, set to a Q25 quality threshold and the strictest error-elimination algorithm, was used for CDR3 identification, clonotype clustering and error correction. A nonparametric unseen species model with Euler transformation was used to estimate a lower bound on total TCR beta diversity. TCRdb trimmed the raw reads at Q25, called clones with MiXCR and kept productive beta chains. One record per CDR3 amino acid sequence lists the most common genes and DNA. What appears here as the V and J calls and clone size reflects TCRdb's work, not the paper's. This sample has about 1,500,000 distinct CDR3 sequences in its table, and 42% of those were observed once. The ten largest clones capture approximately 7.9% of the sample.

The research as a whole found: Observed TCR beta diversity per million T cells fell roughly linearly with age, and a significant reduction was already apparent by age around 40. The CMV infection status of donors was not known, potentially confounding age-related changes in expanded clonotypes. Bulk unsorted PBMC profiling prevented conclusive comparison of naive and antigen-experienced compartments. Compared with the aged group, the long-lived group had more naive CD4+ T cells, fewer expanded clones and increased TCR diversity, suggesting age selection. The percentage of naive T cells measured by flow cytometry correlated strongly with observed TCR beta diversity. Estimates of total diversity based on one million sequenced T cells were considered lower bounds and underestimates.

Donors were roughly 40 systemically healthy Caucasian individuals from Russia aged 6 to 90 years. Each donor gave ten milliliters of peripheral blood, collected into EDTA-treated Vacutainer tubes. Ficoll-Paque density-gradient centrifugation was used to isolate PBMCs, with at least 6 million per sample. Trizol reagent was used to extract total RNA from the PBMCs, yielding at least 5 micrograms per sample. Naive CD45RAhigh/CD27high T cell percentages were measured by flow cytometry on a PBMC aliquot from every donor. Note on this clonotype: The target of this receptor is not known. No base quality information exists; no much larger clone differs at one position.

V is reduced by 0 bases and J by 2 bases, leaving a spacing of 14 bases between them. CDR1 and CDR2, looked up from the germline V gene (reference sequence), are DFQATT and SNEGSKA. Its CDR3 holds 15 amino acids, cysteine through phenylalanine. Of all the DNA, just the CDR3 is kept, 45 bases in frame from base 1. Sequenced sample: blood. The TCR was taken from a woman under 30 in good health. The chain links TRBV20-1 with TRBJ2-7, with the D gene not confidently named. Here is the DNA: TGCAGTGCTAGAGACTATTCTAGGGCAGCCTACGAGCAGTACTTC. It encodes CSARDYSRAAYEQYF.